The T cell receptor (beta chain) under discussion was sequenced for a study of blood T cell repertoires in COVID-19. Method: immunoSEQ multiplex PCR; TCRdb's copy keeps in-frame clones and lacks some. The table has roughly 380,000 clones, around 87% seen once; the top ten hold 1% to 1.5%. The ends lost 8 bases at V and 0 bases at J; junction bases unmatched: 1. This CDR3 is built from 14 residues. CDR1 and CDR2 (germline): MNHNY, SVGAGI (reference sequence). Participants were placed into cohorts based on the clinical history they reported. The chain is built from TRBV6-6 and TRBJ2-1, with TRBD2 matching 10 bases. The sequence derives from a man aged 25 to 40 who had recovered from COVID-19. The source material was PBMCs or T cells enriched from blood (not recorded which). CDR3 nucleotides: TGTGCCAGCGGGACTAGCGTCTCCTACAATGAGCAGTTCTTC. Residues: CASGTSVSYNEQFF.